This T cell receptor (beta chain) was recovered during a study of control samples from healthy donors and cancer patients. Produced via immunoSEQ multiplex PCR; TCRdb's table is partial and in-frame only. The data contain some 140,000 clones, just under 95% of them singletons. This receptor was taken from a man in his 60s with colorectal cancer. The specimen was PBMCs.

The CDR3 reads CAITAEMNTEAFF. In DNA form, the CDR3 reads TGTGCCATCACAGCAGAGATGAACACTGAAGCTTTCTTT. The chain links TRBV10-3 to TRBJ1-1; D call uncertain. This CDR3 spans 13 amino acids. Trimming left V 7 bases short and J 0 bases short, with 9 bases between. Per germline, CDR1 ENHRY and CDR2 SYGVKD.